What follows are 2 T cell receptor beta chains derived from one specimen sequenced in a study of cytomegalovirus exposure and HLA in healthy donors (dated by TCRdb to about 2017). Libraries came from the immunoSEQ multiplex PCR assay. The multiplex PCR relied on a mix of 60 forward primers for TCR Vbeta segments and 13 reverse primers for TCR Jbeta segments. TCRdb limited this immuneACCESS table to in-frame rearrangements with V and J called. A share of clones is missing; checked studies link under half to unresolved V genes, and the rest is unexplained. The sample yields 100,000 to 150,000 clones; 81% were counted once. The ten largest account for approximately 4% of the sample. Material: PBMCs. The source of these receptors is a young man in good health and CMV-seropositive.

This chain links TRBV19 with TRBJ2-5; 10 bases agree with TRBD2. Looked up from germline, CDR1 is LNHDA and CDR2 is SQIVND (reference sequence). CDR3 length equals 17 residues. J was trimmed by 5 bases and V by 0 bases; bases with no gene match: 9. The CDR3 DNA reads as TGTGCCAGTAGTATAGAAAAGCGGGGGGGCGGTGTGGAGACCCAGTACTTC. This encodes CASSIEKRGGGVETQYF.

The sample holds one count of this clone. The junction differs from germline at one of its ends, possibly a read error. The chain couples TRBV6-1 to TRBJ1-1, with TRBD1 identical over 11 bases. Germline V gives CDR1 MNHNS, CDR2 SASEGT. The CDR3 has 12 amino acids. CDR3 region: CASSEAWTGGLF. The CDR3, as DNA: TGTGCCAGCAGTGAAGCCTGGACAGGGGGCCTCTTT.